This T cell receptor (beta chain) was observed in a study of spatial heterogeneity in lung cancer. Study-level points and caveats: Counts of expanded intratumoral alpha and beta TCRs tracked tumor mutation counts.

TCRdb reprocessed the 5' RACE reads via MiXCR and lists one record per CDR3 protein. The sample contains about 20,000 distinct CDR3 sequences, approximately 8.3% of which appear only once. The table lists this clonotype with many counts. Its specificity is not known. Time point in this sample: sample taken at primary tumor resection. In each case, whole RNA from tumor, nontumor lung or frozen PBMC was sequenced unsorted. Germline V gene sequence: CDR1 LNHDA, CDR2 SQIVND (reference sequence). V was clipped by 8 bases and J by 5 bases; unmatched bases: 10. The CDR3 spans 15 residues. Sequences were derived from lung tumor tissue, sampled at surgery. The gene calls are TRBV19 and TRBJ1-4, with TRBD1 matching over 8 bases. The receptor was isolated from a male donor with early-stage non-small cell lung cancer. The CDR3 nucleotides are TGTGCCAGTCATAGCGCGGGACAGGCGAATGAAAAACTGTTTTTT. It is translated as CASHSAGQANEKLFF.